One sample yielded the 9 T cell receptor beta chains listed below, sequenced in a study of control samples from healthy donors and cancer patients. The table came from immunoSEQ multiplex PCR; TCRdb's copy has only in-frame clones and leaves some out. The sample lists some 140,000 clones; about 85% were seen once. Sequenced input: blood. Receptors originate from a young woman in good health.

The rearrangement joins TRBV29-1 to TRBJ1-1; D is unresolved. The CDR3 totals 11 residues. Trimming shortened V by 3 bases and J by 3 bases, and 5 bases separated the two germline ends. From germline, CDR1 is SQVTM and CDR2 ANQGSEA. The CDR3 is CSVDIYTEAFF. The CDR3 DNA reads as TGCAGCGTTGATATCTACACTGAAGCTTTCTTT.

V is TRBV6-5 and J is TRBJ2-3; possibly TRBD2 for D (6 bases). The V end lost 4 bases, the J end lost 3 bases, and 14 bases lay between the germline ends. Germline CDR1 reads MNHEY; CDR2 reads SVGAGI. The CDR3 covers 15 residues. In DNA form, the CDR3 reads TGTGCCAGCAGTTCAGGTGGGGGGAGTACAGATACGCAGTATTTT. Protein product: CASSSGGGSTDTQYF.

This clone was recorded once. The chain employs TRBV11-2 and TRBJ2-7, with TRBD2 matching over 8 bases. This CDR3 region has 15 residues. Unmatched junction bases numbered 6, after V lost 3 bases and J lost 2 bases. CDR1 is SGHAT and CDR2 is FQNNGV in the germline V gene. The CDR3 DNA reads as TGTGCCAGCAGCTTGTCACTAGCGGTAGCCTACGAGCAGTACTTC. Translation: CASSLSLAVAYEQYF.

In nucleotides, the CDR3 is TGCGCCAGCAGTAAGAGCCAGGGGACAGAGGGCTACACCTTC. Protein product: CASSKSQGTEGYTF. The rearrangement joins TRBV10-1 to TRBJ1-2; the match to TRBD1 covers 7 bases. V was pared by 5 bases and J by 8 bases, with 11 bases of the junction left unmatched. The CDR3 is made up of 14 amino acids. Germline CDR1 is WNHNN and CDR2 is SYGVQD (reference sequence).

V gene TRBV2 combines with J gene TRBJ1-3; the D is unclear. V was trimmed by 4 bases and J by 4 bases, leaving 11 bases between them. The length of the CDR3 is 14 residues. Germline CDR1 SNHLY, CDR2 FYNNEI. DNA for the CDR3: TGTGCCAGCAGTGCGGGTCGTAAGGGAAACACCATATATTTT. Protein sequence: CASSAGRKGNTIYF.

CDR3 DNA sequence: TGCGCCAGCAGCTGGAGAGAGACCCAGTACTTC. Amino acids: CASSWRETQYF. The V and J genes are TRBV5-1 and TRBJ2-5; D not resolved. Germline CDR1 is SGHRS and CDR2 is YFSETQ. The CDR3 has 11 amino acids. V lost 3 bases and J 4 bases, leaving 4 bases between the germline ends.

There are a few counts of this clone. The chain is built from TRBV6-5 and TRBJ1-1, with TRBD1 identical over 7 bases. V dropped 0 bases and J dropped 7; count of bases not matched to a gene: 5. Per germline, CDR1 MNHEY and CDR2 SVGAGI. This CDR3 is 14 amino acids long. The CDR3 spells CASSYSGQFGEAFF. CDR3 DNA sequence: TGTGCCAGCAGTTACTCGGGACAGTTCGGTGAAGCTTTCTTT.

The DNA of the CDR3 is TGTGCCAGCAGTCAAGGGGGACTCCGCACAGATACGCAGTATTTT. It is translated as CASSQGGLRTDTQYF. The J gene is TRBJ2-3, the V gene TRBV7-7; D tentatively fits TRBD1 or TRBD2 (6 bases each). This CDR3 is 15 amino acids long. The germline V gene encodes CDR1 SSHAT and CDR2 FNYEAQ (reference sequence). The V gene lost 6 bases and the J gene lost 1 base, with 14 bases spanning the gap.

With respect to this clone: The junction shows a germline mismatch at one end, possibly a read error. V and J are TRBV6-6 and TRBJ2-7; D may be TRBD2 (6 bases). CDR3 size: 11 residues. CDR1 MNHNY and CDR2 SVGAGI come from the germline V gene (reference sequence). The CDR3 loop is CASSWGDLQSF. In DNA form, the CDR3 reads TGTGCCAGCAGTTGGGGGGACCTTCAGAGTTTC.